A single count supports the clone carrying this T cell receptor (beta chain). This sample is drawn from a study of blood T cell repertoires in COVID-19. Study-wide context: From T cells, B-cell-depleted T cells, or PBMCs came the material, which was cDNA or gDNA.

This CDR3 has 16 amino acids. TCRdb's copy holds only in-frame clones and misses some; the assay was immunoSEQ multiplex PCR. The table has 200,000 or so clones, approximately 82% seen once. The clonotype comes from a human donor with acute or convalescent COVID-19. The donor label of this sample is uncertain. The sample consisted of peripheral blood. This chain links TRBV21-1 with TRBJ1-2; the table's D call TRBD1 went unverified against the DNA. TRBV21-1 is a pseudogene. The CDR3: CASCTPAGQGNYGYTF. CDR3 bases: TGTGCCAGCTGTACCCCAGCTGGACAGGGGAACTATGGCTACACCTTC.